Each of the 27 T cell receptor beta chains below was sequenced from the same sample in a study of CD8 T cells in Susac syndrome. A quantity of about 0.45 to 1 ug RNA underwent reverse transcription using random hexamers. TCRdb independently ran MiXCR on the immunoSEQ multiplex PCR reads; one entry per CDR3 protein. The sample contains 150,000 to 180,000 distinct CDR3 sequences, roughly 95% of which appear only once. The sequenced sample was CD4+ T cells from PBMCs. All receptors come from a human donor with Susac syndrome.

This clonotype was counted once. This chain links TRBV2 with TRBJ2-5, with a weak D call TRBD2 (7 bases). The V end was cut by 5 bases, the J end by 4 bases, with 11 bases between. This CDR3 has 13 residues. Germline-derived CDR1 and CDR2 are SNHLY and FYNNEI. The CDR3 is CASSRGGGETQYF. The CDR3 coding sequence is TGTGCCAGCAGTCGGGGAGGGGGAGAGACCCAGTACTTC.

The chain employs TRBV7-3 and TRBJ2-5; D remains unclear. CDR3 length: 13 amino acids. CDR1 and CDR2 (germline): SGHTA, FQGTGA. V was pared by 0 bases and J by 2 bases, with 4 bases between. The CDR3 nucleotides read TGTGCCAGCAGCTTAACGACTCAAGAGACCCAGTACTTC. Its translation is CASSLTTQETQYF.

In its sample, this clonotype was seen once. The CDR3 loop is CSARSGGRGETQYF. The DNA of the CDR3 is TGCAGTGCTAGGTCAGGAGGGCGGGGAGAGACCCAGTACTTC. The chain employs TRBV20-1 and TRBJ2-5, with a possible D match to TRBD2 (6 bases). The CDR3 is 14 amino acids. The V and J ends lost 3 bases and 4 bases respectively, with 15 bases between them. Germline V CDR1 and CDR2: DFQATT, SNEGSKA (reference sequence).

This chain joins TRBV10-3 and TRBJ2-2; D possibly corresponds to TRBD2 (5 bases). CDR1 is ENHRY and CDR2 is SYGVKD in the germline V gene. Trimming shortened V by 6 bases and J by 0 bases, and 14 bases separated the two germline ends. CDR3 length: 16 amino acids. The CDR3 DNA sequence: TGTGCCATCAGCGGGGAGAGTTTCGCGAACACCGGGGAGCTGTTTTTT. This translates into CAISGESFANTGELFF.

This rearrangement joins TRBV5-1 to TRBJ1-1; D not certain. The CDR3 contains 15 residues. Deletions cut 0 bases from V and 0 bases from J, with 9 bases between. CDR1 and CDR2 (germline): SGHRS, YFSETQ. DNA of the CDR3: TGCGCCAGCAGCTTGGGTTCAGATTTGAACACTGAAGCTTTCTTT. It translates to CASSLGSDLNTEAFF.

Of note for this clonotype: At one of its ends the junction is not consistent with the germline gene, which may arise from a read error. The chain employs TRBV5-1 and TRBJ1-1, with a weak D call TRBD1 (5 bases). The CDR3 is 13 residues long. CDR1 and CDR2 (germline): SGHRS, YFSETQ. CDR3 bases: TGTGCCAGCAGTTTGGGACGGAACACTGAAGCTTTCTTT. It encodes CASSLGRNTEAFF.

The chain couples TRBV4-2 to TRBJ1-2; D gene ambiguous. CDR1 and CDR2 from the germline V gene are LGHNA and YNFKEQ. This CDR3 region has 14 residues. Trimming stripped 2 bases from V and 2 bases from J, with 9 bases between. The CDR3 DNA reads TGTGCCAGCAGCCAACCCGAGTGGAACTATGGCTACACCTTC. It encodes CASSQPEWNYGYTF.

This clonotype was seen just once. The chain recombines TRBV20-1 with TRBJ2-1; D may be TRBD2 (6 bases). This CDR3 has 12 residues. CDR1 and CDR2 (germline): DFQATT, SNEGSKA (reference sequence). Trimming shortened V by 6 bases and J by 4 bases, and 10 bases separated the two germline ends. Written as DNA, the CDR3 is TGCAGTGCAGGGGACTTGTACAATGAGCAGTTCTTC. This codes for CSAGDLYNEQFF.

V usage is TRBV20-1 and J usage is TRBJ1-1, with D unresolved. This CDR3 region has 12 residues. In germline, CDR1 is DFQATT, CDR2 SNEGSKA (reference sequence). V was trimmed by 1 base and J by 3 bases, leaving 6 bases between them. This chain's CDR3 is CSARGADTEAFF. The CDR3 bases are TGCAGTGCTAGAGGAGCCGACACTGAAGCTTTCTTT.

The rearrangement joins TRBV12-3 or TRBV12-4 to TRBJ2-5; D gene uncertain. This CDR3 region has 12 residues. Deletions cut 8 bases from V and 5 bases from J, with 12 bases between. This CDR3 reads CASLGVRETQYF. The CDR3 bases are TGTGCCAGCCTTGGGGTCCGGGAGACCCAGTACTTC.

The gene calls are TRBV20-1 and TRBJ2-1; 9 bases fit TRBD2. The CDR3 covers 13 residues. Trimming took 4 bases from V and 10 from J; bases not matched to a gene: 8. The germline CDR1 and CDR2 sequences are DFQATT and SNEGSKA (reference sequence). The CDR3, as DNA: TGCAGTGCTAAGAGGCGCGGGGGGGCCGAGCAGTTCTTC. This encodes CSAKRRGGAEQFF.

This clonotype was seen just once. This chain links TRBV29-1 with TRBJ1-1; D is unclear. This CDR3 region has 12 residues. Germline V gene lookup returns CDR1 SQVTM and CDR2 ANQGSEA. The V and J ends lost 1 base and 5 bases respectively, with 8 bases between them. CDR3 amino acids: CSVEGAETEAFF. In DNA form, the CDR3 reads TGCAGCGTTGAAGGCGCAGAAACTGAAGCTTTCTTT.

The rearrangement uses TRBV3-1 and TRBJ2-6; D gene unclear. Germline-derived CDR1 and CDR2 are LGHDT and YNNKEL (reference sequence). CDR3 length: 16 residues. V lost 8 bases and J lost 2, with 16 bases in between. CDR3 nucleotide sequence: TGTGCCAGCTCCAGTCCAAGGTTTGCTGGGGCCAACGTCCTGACTTTC. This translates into CASSSPRFAGANVLTF. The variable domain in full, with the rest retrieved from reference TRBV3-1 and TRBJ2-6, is DTAVSQTPKYLVTQMGNDKSIKCEQNLGHDTMYWYKQDSKKFLKIMFSYNNKELIINETVPNRFSPKSPDKAHLNLHINSLELGDSAVYFCASSSPRFAGANVLTFGAGSRLTVL.

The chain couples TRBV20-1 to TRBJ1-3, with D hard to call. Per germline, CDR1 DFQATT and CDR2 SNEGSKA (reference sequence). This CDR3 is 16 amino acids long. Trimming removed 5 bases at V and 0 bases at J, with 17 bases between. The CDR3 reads CSAATSGVNSGNTIYF. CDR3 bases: TGCAGTGCTGCTACCTCGGGAGTCAACTCTGGAAACACCATATATTTT.

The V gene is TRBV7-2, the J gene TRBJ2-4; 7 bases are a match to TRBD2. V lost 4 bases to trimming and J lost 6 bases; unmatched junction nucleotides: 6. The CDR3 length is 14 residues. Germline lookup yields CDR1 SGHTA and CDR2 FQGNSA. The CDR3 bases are TGTGCCAGCAGCTCACCCGGGGGGATAAACATTCAGTACTTC. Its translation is CASSSPGGINIQYF.

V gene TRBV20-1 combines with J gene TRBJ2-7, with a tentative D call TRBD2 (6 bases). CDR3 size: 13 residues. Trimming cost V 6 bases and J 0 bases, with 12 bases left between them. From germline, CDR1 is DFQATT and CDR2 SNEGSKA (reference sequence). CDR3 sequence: CSAGGRDSYEQYF. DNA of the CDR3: TGCAGTGCCGGGGGTAGGGACTCCTACGAGCAGTACTTC.

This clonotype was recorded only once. Here the CDR3 DNA reads TGCAGCGTTGGGGGTCACAGGGGAGGCACTGAAGCTTTCTTT. Translated, it gives CSVGGHRGGTEAFF. The chain recombines TRBV29-1 with TRBJ1-1, with 7 bases that match TRBD1. This CDR3 region has 14 residues. Germline loops: CDR1 SQVTM, CDR2 ANQGSEA. V gave up 4 bases and J gave up 4 bases; unmatched junction bases: 9.

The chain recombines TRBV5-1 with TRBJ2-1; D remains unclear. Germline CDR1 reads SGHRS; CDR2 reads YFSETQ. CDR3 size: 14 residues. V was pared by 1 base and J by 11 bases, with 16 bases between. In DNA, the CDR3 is TGCGCCAGCAGCTTGCCCTCCCCTATACGACAGCAGTTCTTC. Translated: CASSLPSPIRQQFF.

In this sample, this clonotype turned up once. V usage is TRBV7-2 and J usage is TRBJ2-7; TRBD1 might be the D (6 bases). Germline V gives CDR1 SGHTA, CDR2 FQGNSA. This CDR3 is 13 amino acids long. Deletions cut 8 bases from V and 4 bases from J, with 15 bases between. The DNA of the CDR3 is TGTGCCAGCTTACAGGGTCGGAGGTACGAGCAGTACTTC. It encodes CASLQGRRYEQYF.

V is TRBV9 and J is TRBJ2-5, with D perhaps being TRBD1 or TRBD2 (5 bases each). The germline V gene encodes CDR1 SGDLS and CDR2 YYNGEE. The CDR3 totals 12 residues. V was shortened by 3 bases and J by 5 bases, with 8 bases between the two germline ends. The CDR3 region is CASSAGSETQYF. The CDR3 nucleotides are TGTGCCAGCAGCGCAGGGAGCGAGACCCAGTACTTC.

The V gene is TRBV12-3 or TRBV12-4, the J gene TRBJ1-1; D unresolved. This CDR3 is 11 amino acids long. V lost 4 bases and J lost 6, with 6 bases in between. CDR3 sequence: CASSYTAEAFF. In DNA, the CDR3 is TGTGCCAGCAGTTATACCGCTGAAGCTTTCTTT.

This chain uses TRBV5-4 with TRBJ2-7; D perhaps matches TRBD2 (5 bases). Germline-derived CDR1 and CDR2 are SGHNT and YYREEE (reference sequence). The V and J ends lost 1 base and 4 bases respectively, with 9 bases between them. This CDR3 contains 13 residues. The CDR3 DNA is TGTGCCAGCAGCTTGTTCGGGAAATACGAGCAGTACTTC. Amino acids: CASSLFGKYEQYF.

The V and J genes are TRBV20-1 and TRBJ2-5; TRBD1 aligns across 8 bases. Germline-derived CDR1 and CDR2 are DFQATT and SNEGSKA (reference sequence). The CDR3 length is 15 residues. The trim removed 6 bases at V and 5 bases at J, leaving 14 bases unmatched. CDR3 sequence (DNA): TGCAGTGCCCAAACCGGACAGGGAGCATGGGAGACCCAGTACTTC. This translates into CSAQTGQGAWETQYF.

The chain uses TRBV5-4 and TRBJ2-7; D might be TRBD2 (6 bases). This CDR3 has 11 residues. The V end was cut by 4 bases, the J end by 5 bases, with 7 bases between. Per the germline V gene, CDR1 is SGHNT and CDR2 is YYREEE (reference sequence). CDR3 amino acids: CASSGRNEQYF. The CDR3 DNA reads TGTGCCAGCAGCGGGAGGAACGAGCAGTACTTC.

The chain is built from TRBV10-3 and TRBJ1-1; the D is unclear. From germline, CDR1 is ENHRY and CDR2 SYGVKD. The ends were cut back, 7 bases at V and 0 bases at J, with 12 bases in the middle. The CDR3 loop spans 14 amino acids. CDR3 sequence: CAIKASAVNTEAFF. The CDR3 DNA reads TGTGCCATCAAGGCATCGGCGGTGAACACTGAAGCTTTCTTT.

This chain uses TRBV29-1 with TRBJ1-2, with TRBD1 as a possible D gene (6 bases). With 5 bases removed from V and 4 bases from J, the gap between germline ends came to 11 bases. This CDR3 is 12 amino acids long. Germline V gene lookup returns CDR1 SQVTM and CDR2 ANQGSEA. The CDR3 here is CSVWGQPYGYTF. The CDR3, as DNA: TGCAGCGTTTGGGGGCAGCCCTATGGCTACACCTTC.

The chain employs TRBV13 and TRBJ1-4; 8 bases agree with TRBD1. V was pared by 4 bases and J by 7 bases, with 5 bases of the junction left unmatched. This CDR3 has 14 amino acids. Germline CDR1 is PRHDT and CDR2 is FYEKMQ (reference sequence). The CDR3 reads CASSWGQEVEKLFF. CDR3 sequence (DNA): TGTGCCAGCAGCTGGGGACAGGAGGTTGAAAAACTGTTTTTT.